The rows below give T cell receptor beta chains drawn from one sample of a study of identical twins. In TCRdb, the 5' RACE reads were re-called with MiXCR into one record per CDR3 protein. The data hold 420,000 or so distinct CDR3 sequences, with approximately 17% observed a single time. Sequencing was done on a sample of naive T cells sorted from blood. These receptors were obtained from a man aged 45-60 years in good health. Each CDR3 is given with its conserved first and last residue. A D gene is named only where the DNA matches it firmly. A row's size may be missing; if present it is once, few, many or a size class.

j_call v_call clone_size d_call cdr3_aa cdr3_nt
TRBJ2-1 TRBV4-1 NA TRBD2 CASSQADLTSGSGFF TGCGCCAGCAGCCAAGCCGACTTAACTAGCGGGAGTGGTTTCTTC
TRBJ2-1 TRBV27 NA NA CASSLADFPYNEQFF TGTGCCAGCAGTCTAGCCGACTTCCCCTACAATGAGCAGTTCTTC
TRBJ2-7 TRBV5-1 few TRBD1 CASSPTGRNPYEQYF TGCGCCAGCAGTCCGACAGGGCGCAATCCCTACGAGCAGTACTTC
TRBJ1-6 TRBV6-5 many NA CASSYSGGNNSPLHF TGTGCCAGCAGTTACTCCGGAGGGAATAATTCACCCCTCCACTTT
TRBJ2-1 TRBV4-2 few TRBD2 CASSPRGRGGNNEQFF TGTGCCAGCAGTCCTAGGGGGCGGGGGGGGAACAATGAGCAGTTCTTC
TRBJ2-3 TRBV11-2 NA NA CASSLDRGAGLVADTQYF TGTGCCAGCAGCTTAGATCGAGGCGCAGGGCTTGTGGCAGATACGCAGTATTTT
TRBJ2-1 TRBV18 many NA CASSPDSSYNEQFF TGTGCCAGCTCACCGGACAGTTCCTACAATGAGCAGTTCTTC
TRBJ2-1 TRBV29-1 many TRBD1 CSVAGTGHNEQFF TGCAGCGTCGCGGGGACAGGGCACAATGAGCAGTTCTTC
TRBJ2-3 TRBV5-6 few TRBD1 CASSNPRTGVRDTQYF TGTGCCAGCAGCAACCCCAGGACAGGGGTTAGAGATACGCAGTATTTT
TRBJ2-1 TRBV20-1 NA TRBD2 CSAREGLGAYNEQFF TGCAGTGCTAGAGAAGGACTAGGGGCATACAATGAGCAGTTCTTC
TRBJ2-3 TRBV7-9 NA TRBD2 CASSSSGKTDTQYF TGTGCCAGCAGCTCTAGCGGTAAAACAGATACGCAGTATTTT
TRBJ1-6 TRBV10-3 few NA CAISEDRSSPLHF TGTGCCATCAGTGAGGACAGGTCTTCACCCCTCCACTTT
TRBJ1-2 TRBV5-1 NA NA CASSLGSGQNYGYTF TGCGCCAGCAGCTTGGGTAGTGGACAGAACTATGGCTACACCTTC
TRBJ2-3 TRBV19 NA TRBD2 CASSTAGGPGDTQYF TGTGCCAGTAGTACGGCGGGAGGGCCAGGAGATACGCAGTATTTT
TRBJ2-5 TRBV20-1 few NA CSARPGQLGQETQYF TGCAGTGCTAGACCTGGGCAGCTAGGCCAAGAGACCCAGTACTTC
TRBJ1-2 TRBV12-3/TRBV12-4 NA TRBD1 CASSPGQGTSGYTF TGTGCCAGCAGTCCGGGACAGGGTACTTCCGGCTACACCTTC
TRBJ2-3 TRBV7-2 NA NA CASRLTGTAGGDTQYF TGTGCCAGCAGACTAACCGGGACAGCGGGTGGAGATACGCAGTATTTT
TRBJ2-2 TRBV4-3 few NA CASSQLGTGELFF TGCGCCAGCAGCCAATTGGGCACCGGGGAGCTGTTTTTT
TRBJ2-1 TRBV29-1 few NA CSVDEGLGEQFF TGCAGCGTTGATGAGGGGCTAGGTGAGCAGTTCTTC
TRBJ2-3 TRBV11-2 few TRBD2 CAGSEAGGRDTQYF TGTGCCGGGTCCGAGGCGGGGGGGCGTGATACGCAGTATTTT
TRBJ2-1 TRBV5-1 NA NA CASSLRGLEGISREQFF TGCGCCAGCAGCTTGCGTGGACTCGAAGGCATTTCGCGGGAGCAGTTCTTC
TRBJ2-5 TRBV15 many NA CATSRHRELSLETQYF TGTGCCACCAGCAGACACCGGGAGCTATCCTTGGAGACCCAGTACTTC
TRBJ2-7 TRBV6-1 many TRBD1 CASSPSGQGSEQYF TGTGCCAGCAGTCCCTCCGGACAGGGTAGCGAGCAGTACTTC
TRBJ2-4 TRBV12-3/TRBV12-4 NA TRBD2 CASRASGALAKNIQYF TGTGCCAGCAGGGCTAGCGGGGCCCTGGCCAAAAACATTCAGTACTTC
TRBJ2-5 TRBV5-1 NA NA CASSLQVAETQYF TGCGCCAGCAGCTTGCAGGTAGCGGAGACCCAGTACTTC
TRBJ1-5 TRBV5-1 NA NA CASSLDTFSNQPQHF TGCGCCAGCAGCTTGGATACCTTTAGCAATCAGCCCCAGCATTTT
TRBJ2-1 TRBV4-1 few NA CASSQGVRAAYNEQFF TGCGCCAGCAGCCAAGGGGTCCGGGCCGCCTACAATGAGCAGTTCTTC
TRBJ2-3 TRBV20-1 many TRBD2 CSARWAGGPGDTQYF TGCAGTGCTAGGTGGGCGGGAGGGCCAGGAGATACGCAGTATTTT
TRBJ1-5 TRBV19 many NA CASSISWGTKQPQHF TGTGCCAGTAGTATTTCGTGGGGGACGAAACAGCCCCAGCATTTT
TRBJ1-1 TRBV15 NA NA CATSRTDLNTEAFF TGTGCCACCAGCAGGACAGACCTAAACACTGAAGCTTTCTTT
TRBJ2-1 TRBV12-3/TRBV12-4 few NA CASSLGSYGAGEQFF TGTGCCAGCAGTTTAGGGTCGTATGGGGCGGGGGAGCAGTTCTTC
TRBJ2-4 TRBV12-3/TRBV12-4 NA NA CASSPGTSKDIQYF TGTGCCAGCAGTCCCGGGACCTCAAAGGACATTCAGTACTTC
TRBJ1-2 TRBV5-5 NA NA CASSIDSASDYGYTF TGTGCCAGCAGCATCGACTCGGCCAGCGACTATGGCTACACCTTC
TRBJ1-6 TRBV4-1 many NA CASSQGINSPLHF TGCGCCAGCAGCCAGGGAATAAATTCACCCCTCCACTTT
TRBJ2-5 TRBV6-2/TRBV6-3 NA TRBD2 CASSSRRIAGGQETQYF TGTGCCAGCAGTTCCCGGAGGATAGCGGGGGGTCAAGAGACCCAGTACTTC
TRBJ2-5 TRBV20-1 few NA CSARKGLETQYF TGCAGTGCTAGGAAGGGACTTGAGACCCAGTACTTC
TRBJ2-5 TRBV28 NA TRBD1 CASSLDRYRGGETQYF TGTGCCAGCAGTTTAGACCGATACAGGGGCGGGGAGACCCAGTACTTC
TRBJ2-2 TRBV4-1 few NA CASSQEGRGGGELFF TGCGCCAGCAGCCAAGAGGGCAGGGGAGGCGGGGAGCTGTTTTTT
TRBJ1-6 TRBV20-1 many NA CSARDRGSSYNSPLHF TGCAGTGCTAGAGATAGAGGGAGCTCCTATAATTCACCCCTCCACTTT
TRBJ2-7 TRBV4-1 NA NA CASSQGSGGSYEQYF TGCGCCAGCAGCCAAGGCTCTGGGGGTTCCTACGAGCAGTACTTC
TRBJ1-2 TRBV29-1 few TRBD1 CSVERGQGTYGYTF TGCAGCGTTGAAAGGGGACAGGGTACCTATGGCTACACCTTC
TRBJ1-2 TRBV28 few TRBD1 CASSLYVGQGGGYTF TGTGCCAGCAGTTTATACGTCGGACAGGGGGGCGGCTACACCTTC
TRBJ2-1 TRBV7-2 few TRBD2 CASSFIAGGPNEQFF TGTGCCAGCAGCTTCATAGCGGGGGGGCCCAATGAGCAGTTCTTC
TRBJ1-1 TRBV7-9 NA NA CASSSARSGLNTEAFF TGTGCCAGCAGCTCAGCTCGGTCGGGGCTGAACACTGAAGCTTTCTTT
TRBJ2-7 TRBV25-1 NA NA CASRRVDSYEQYF TGTGCCAGCAGGAGGGTCGACTCCTACGAGCAGTACTTC
TRBJ2-5 TRBV3-1 few TRBD2 CASSQDRPLKREGPETQYF TGTGCCAGCAGCCAAGATCGCCCCCTAAAGCGGGAGGGCCCAGAGACCCAGTACTTC
TRBJ2-2 TRBV12-3/TRBV12-4 NA TRBD2 CASSSGTSGGPTTGELFF TGTGCCAGCAGTTCCGGGACTAGCGGGGGTCCGACCACCGGGGAGCTGTTTTTT
TRBJ2-3 TRBV5-4 NA NA CASSFAAPTDTQYF TGTGCCAGCAGCTTTGCTGCTCCGACAGATACGCAGTATTTT
TRBJ2-5 TRBV5-1 few NA CASSLRGDQETQYF TGCGCCAGCAGCTTGAGGGGAGACCAAGAGACCCAGTACTTC
TRBJ2-7 TRBV7-2 many TRBD2 CASSWLAGAILYEQYF TGTGCCAGCAGCTGGCTAGCGGGGGCGATATTATACGAGCAGTACTTC
TRBJ2-1 TRBV14 once NA CACSLGRSISSYNEQFF TGTGCCTGCAGCCTCGGCAGGTCGATAAGCTCCTACAATGAGCAGTTCTTC
TRBJ2-2 TRBV20-1 NA NA CSARIISLEYANTGELFF TGCAGTGCTAGAATAATTTCCCTCGAGTACGCGAACACCGGGGAGCTGTTTTTT
TRBJ1-5 TRBV7-9 NA NA CASTQNNQPQHF TGTGCCAGCACCCAGAACAATCAGCCCCAGCATTTT
TRBJ2-7 TRBV5-6 NA TRBD1 CASSFYRGSGGQYF TGTGCCAGCAGCTTCTACAGGGGGTCAGGGGGGCAGTACTTC
TRBJ2-1 TRBV7-8 many NA CASSLFLVGVYHEQFF TGTGCCAGCAGCTTATTTTTGGTGGGAGTCTATCATGAGCAGTTCTTC
TRBJ1-3 TRBV5-1 NA NA CASSLGGRSSGNTIYF TGCGCCAGCAGCTTGGGAGGGCGCAGCTCTGGAAACACCATATATTTT